The sequence of this T cell receptor (beta chain) was determined in a study of regulatory T cells after allogeneic stem cell transplantation (dated by TCRdb to about 2018). As for the study more broadly: Patients were grouped by whether acute graft-versus-host disease developed within 100 days after stem cell transplantation. CD4+CD25+CD127- regulatory T cells were obtained from patient PBMCs by means of fluorescence-activated cell sorting. Conventional CD4+ T cells defined as CD4+CD25+/-CD127+ were also sorted and TCR-sequenced for comparison in the study. The study compared the TCR repertoire of regulatory T cells after allogeneic stem cell transplantation in patients who had acute graft-versus-host disease versus patients who did not. Findings and caveats that apply to the study as a whole: Top 10 regulatory T-cell clones occupied a significantly larger repertoire share in non-GvHD patients, suggesting expansion of presumably allo-specific protective clones. A less diverse, more focused regulatory T-cell TCR repertoire was observed in patients without graft-versus-host disease than in patients with the disease. Whether or not patients had graft-versus-host disease, conventional CD4+ T-cell repertoire diversity showed no significant difference. Because the patient sample size was small, the findings needed to be validated in a larger cohort. No regulatory T-cell clones were found in all patients, and the number of sorted cells showed no significant correlation with the inverse Simpson index.

Taken with the paper, the label for time point translates to: 30 days after allogeneic hematopoietic stem cell transplantation. At 30 days after allogeneic hematopoietic stem cell transplantation, peripheral blood mononuclear cells were collected from the patients. Trimming removed 7 bases from V and 5 bases from J, leaving 14 bases between the germline ends. From a lookup of the germline V gene, CDR1 and CDR2 are ENHRY and SYGVKD. The CDR3 spans 14 residues, from the cysteine through the phenylalanine. Only CDR3 DNA is held: 42 bases, read in frame from base 1. TCRdb lists the instrument as Illumina MiSeq. The SMARTer RACE cDNA Amplification kit was used to reverse transcribe the RNA, and the TCR beta CDR3 region was then amplified. The RNeasy Mini Kit was used to extract RNA from the sorted cells. Illumina paired-end sequencing was used to sequence the TCR beta amplicons. The authors processed their data as follows. MiXCR, VDJtools and the tcR R package were the tools used to analyze the TCR repertoire. The inverse Simpson index served to quantify diversity, and clones were sorted into rare, small, medium or expanded bins based on their proportion of the repertoire. TCRdb cleaned the public reads at Q25 with fastp, built clones with MiXCR and kept in-frame beta chains. Rows with one shared CDR3 protein collapse into an entry with the most common genes and DNA. The V and J calls reflect TCRdb's pipeline rather than the authors' work. The sample table lists about 1,000 distinct CDR3 sequences, less than 20% of them with a count of one. The ten biggest clones cover approximately 12% of the sample.

This clonotype is termed large (0.1 to 1%). What antigen it recognizes has not been identified. Base-call qualities are not available, and no considerably larger clone is one nucleotide away. The TCR originated in a human patient who had an allogeneic stem cell transplant, so the T cells may come from the graft donor. The rearranged segments are TRBV10-3 and TRBJ2-2; the D segment could be TRBD1, given 6 matching bases. The sample was sorted CD4+ T cells from blood (whether regulatory or conventional is not recorded), taken 30 days after allogeneic stem cell transplant. CDR3 region: CAITGQSGTGELFF. The bases are TGTGCCATCACCGGACAGAGTGGGACCGGGGAGCTGTTTTTT.